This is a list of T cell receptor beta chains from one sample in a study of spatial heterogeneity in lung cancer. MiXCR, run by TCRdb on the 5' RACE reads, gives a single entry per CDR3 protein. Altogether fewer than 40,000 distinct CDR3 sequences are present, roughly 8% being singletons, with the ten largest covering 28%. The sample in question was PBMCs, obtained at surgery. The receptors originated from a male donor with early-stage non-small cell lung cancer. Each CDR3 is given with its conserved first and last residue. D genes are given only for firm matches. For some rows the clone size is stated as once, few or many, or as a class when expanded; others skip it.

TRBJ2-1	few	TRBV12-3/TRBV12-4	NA	CASREDSHNEQFF	TGTGCCAGCAGGGAAGACAGTCACAATGAGCAGTTCTTC
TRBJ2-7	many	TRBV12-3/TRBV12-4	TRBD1	CASRPTGGYEQYF	TGTGCCAGCAGGCCGACAGGGGGCTACGAGCAGTACTTC
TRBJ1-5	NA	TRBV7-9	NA	CASSEGPVNQPQHF	TGTGCCAGCAGCGAGGGGCCAGTGAATCAGCCCCAGCATTTT
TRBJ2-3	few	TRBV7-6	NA	CASSLRQFTDTQYF	TGTGCCAGCAGCTTACGACAGTTCACAGATACGCAGTATTTT
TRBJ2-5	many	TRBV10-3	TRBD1	CAISEFQGAEETQYF	TGTGCCATCAGTGAGTTCCAGGGGGCCGAGGAGACCCAGTACTTC
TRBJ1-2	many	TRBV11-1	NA	CASASRAGLGGYTF	TGTGCCAGCGCCTCTCGGGCAGGGCTGGGCGGCTACACCTTC
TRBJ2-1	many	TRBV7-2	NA	CASGRFNEQFF	TGTGCCAGCGGCAGGTTCAATGAGCAGTTCTTC
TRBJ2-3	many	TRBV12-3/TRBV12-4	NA	CASRVPVGAQYF	TGTGCCAGCAGGGTCCCTGTCGGTGCGCAGTATTTT
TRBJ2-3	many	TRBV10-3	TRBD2	CAITPGLAGDTQYF	TGTGCCATCACGCCGGGACTAGCGGGAGATACGCAGTATTTT
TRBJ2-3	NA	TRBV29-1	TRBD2	CSVLPTSADTQYF	TGCAGCGTCCTTCCGACTAGCGCAGATACGCAGTATTTT